A single T cell receptor beta chain is shown here with its context. The entry originates in a study of blood T cell repertoires in COVID-19. Study summary: Nucleic acid was either cDNA or gDNA, and it came from T cells, B-cell-depleted T cells, or PBMCs.

How the authors handled the data: For nucleated cells, counts were estimated from reference gene primer amplification. TCRdb's table, derived via immunoSEQ multiplex PCR, lists solely in-frame clones and lacks some. V and J calls and clone size follow that table, whereas D and trimming were derived from the DNA. The sample carries some 90,000 clones, less than 85% recorded once. Trimming left V 8 bases short and J 0 bases short, with 19 bases between. The CDR3 sequence is 17 residues long. Sequences were obtained from peripheral blood. The chain employs TRBV23-1 and TRBJ2-2; perhaps TRBD1 as D (6 bases). TRBV23-1 is given ORF status, its function remaining uncertain. This TCR came from a man aged 65 to 85 with active or convalescent COVID-19. The CDR3 nucleotides read TGCGCCAGCTGCGACCGGGACACTCCCTCGAACACCGGGGAGCTGTTTTTT. The encoded protein is CASCDRDTPSNTGELFF.